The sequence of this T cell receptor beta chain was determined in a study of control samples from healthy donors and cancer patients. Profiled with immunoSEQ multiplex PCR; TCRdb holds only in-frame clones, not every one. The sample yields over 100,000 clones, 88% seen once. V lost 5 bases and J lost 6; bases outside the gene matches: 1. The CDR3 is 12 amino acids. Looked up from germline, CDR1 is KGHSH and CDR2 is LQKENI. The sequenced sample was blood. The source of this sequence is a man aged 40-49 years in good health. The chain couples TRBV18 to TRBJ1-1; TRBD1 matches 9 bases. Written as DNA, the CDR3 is TGTGCCAGCTCAGGGGACAGGGCTGAAGCTTTCTTT. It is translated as CASSGDRAEAFF. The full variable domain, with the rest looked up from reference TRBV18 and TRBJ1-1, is NAGVMQNPRHLVRRRGQEARLRCSPMKGHSHVYWYRQLPEEGLKFMVYLQKENIIDESGMPKERFSAEFPKEGPSILRIQQVVRGDSAAYFCASSGDRAEAFFGQGTRLTVV.